The 8 T cell receptor beta chains given below trace back to one sample, sequenced in a study of T-cell reconstitution after alpha-beta-depleted transplantation in children. It was with unique molecular identifiers that the TCRbeta library was prepared. TCRdb analysed the PCR reads with MiXCR anew, one entry per CDR3 protein. The data contain around 700,000 distinct CDR3 sequences, about 12% of them seen just once; the ten biggest clones take up 0.79%. Here the sequenced sample was PBMCs, taken before TCRalphabeta/CD19-depleted stem cell transplant. These receptors came from a girl aged 2 to 9 with congenital amegakaryocytic thrombocytopenia, due to receive a stem cell transplant.

Many counts were recorded for this clonotype. This chain joins TRBV12-3 or TRBV12-4 and TRBJ2-7; D is perhaps TRBD1 (5 bases). Trimming pared 5 bases from V and 3 bases from J, leaving 8 bases between. The CDR3 loop spans 12 amino acids. The CDR3 DNA follows: TGTGCCAGCAGTGGCGGACACTACGAGCAGTACTTC. Translated, it gives CASSGGHYEQYF.

The chain joins TRBV7-2 to TRBJ2-1; no firm D call. CDR1 and CDR2 (germline): SGHTA, FQGNSA. The CDR3 totals 15 residues. V dropped 2 bases and J dropped 10 bases, with 18 bases sitting between them. The CDR3 DNA follows: TGTGCCAGCAGCTTATCGGCCGGGCCTCCTGGGGAGCAGTTCTTC. Protein sequence: CASSLSAGPPGEQFF.

At least ten counts were recorded for this clonotype. The chain joins TRBV29-1 to TRBJ2-3; D ambiguous. From germline, CDR1 is SQVTM and CDR2 ANQGSEA. The CDR3 is 10 amino acids. V shed 3 bases and J shed 6 bases, with 4 bases lying between them. Written as DNA, the CDR3 is TGCAGCGTTGAGTCCGATACGCAGTATTTT. This codes for CSVESDTQYF.

This clonotype was seen ten or more times. CDR3 sequence: CSARKKQETQYF. CDR3 DNA sequence: TGCAGTGCTAGAAAAAAACAAGAGACCCAGTACTTC. This rearrangement joins TRBV20-1 to TRBJ2-5; D gene unclear. In germline, CDR1 is DFQATT, CDR2 SNEGSKA (reference sequence). The V gene lost 2 bases and the J gene lost 2 bases, with 6 bases spanning the gap. The CDR3 loop spans 12 amino acids.

This clonotype has at least ten counts. The chain uses TRBV4-2 and TRBJ2-7; no firm D call. The CDR3 has 13 residues. Germline CDR1 is LGHNA and CDR2 is YNFKEQ. V was shortened by 0 bases and J by 4 bases, with 7 bases between the two germline ends. CDR3 residues: CASSQDRSYEQYF. CDR3 nucleotide sequence: TGTGCCAGCAGCCAAGACCGCTCTTACGAGCAGTACTTC.

The chain combines TRBV27 with TRBJ2-2; perhaps TRBD2 as D (5 bases). The CDR3 loop spans 16 amino acids. Germline V gives CDR1 MNHEY, CDR2 SMNVEV (reference sequence). V dropped 7 bases and J dropped 5 bases, with 20 bases sitting between them. The CDR3 spells CASTLMGSYITGELFF. Here the CDR3 DNA reads TGTGCCAGCACCCTAATGGGGAGTTATATAACCGGGGAGCTGTTTTTT.

In its sample, this clonotype was seen a few times. The chain uses TRBV18 and TRBJ1-1; 8 bases fit TRBD1. This CDR3 region has 17 residues. Germline CDR1 KGHSH, CDR2 LQKENI. Trimming cost V 3 bases and J 4 bases; bases outside gene matches: 13. The CDR3 DNA reads TGTGCCAGCTCACCGAATTCGCAGGGGGCTGGGGTCACTGAAGCTTTCTTT. This encodes CASSPNSQGAGVTEAFF.

This clonotype has ten or more counts. This rearrangement joins TRBV29-1 to TRBJ2-1; D is ambiguous. The length of the CDR3 is 13 residues. Germline V gives CDR1 SQVTM, CDR2 ANQGSEA. Trimming left V 3 bases short and J 4 bases short, with 10 bases between. Here the CDR3 reads CSVELPRYNEQFF. CDR3 in DNA: TGCAGCGTTGAGTTGCCCAGGTACAATGAGCAGTTCTTC.